This paragraph covers one T cell receptor beta chain sequence. The entry originates in a study of control samples from healthy donors and cancer patients. Germline values: CDR1 SGHRS, CDR2 YFSETQ. After removal of 0 bases from V and 9 bases from J, the junction contained 1 base not matched to a gene. The CDR3 spans 14 residues. The data were produced by immunoSEQ multiplex PCR, yet TCRdb's version contains in-frame clones alone and is incomplete. This table holds around 120,000 clones, roughly 84% found once. The sequencing input was blood. This clonotype originated in a man aged 40-49 years in good health. The rearrangement links TRBV5-1 to TRBJ2-1; 12 positions match TRBD2. The DNA of the CDR3 is TGCGCCAGCAGCTTGGCGACTAGCGGGGGTGAGCAGTTCTTC. This codes for CASSLATSGGEQFF.